This is a list of T cell receptor beta chains from one sample in a study of T cells in tuberculosis. Libraries were prepared by immunoSEQ multiplex PCR; TCRdb keeps only in-frame clonotypes and omits some of them. The data show about 59,000 clones, approximately 80% seen once. Source material: CD1b-GMM tetramer-negative cells sorted from PBMCs. These receptors were taken from an adult woman with latent tuberculosis. The CDR3 runs from the conserved cysteine through the conserved F or W. The order of the fields is V gene, J gene, D gene, clone size, CDR3 protein, CDR3 DNA. D genes are given only for firm matches. The listing skips clone size in some rows; elsewhere it reads once, few, many or a size class.

TRBV6-1	TRBJ1-1	NA	few	CASSYGLITEAFF	TGTGCCAGCAGTTATGGGCTAATCACTGAAGCTTTCTTT
TRBV6-5	TRBJ1-2	TRBD1	medium-sized	CASSYSRTGGGYGYTF	TGTGCCAGCAGTTACTCTAGAACAGGGGGCGGCTATGGCTACACCTTC
TRBV5-1	TRBJ2-3	TRBD2	NA	CASSLARSGRAADTQYF	TGCGCCAGCAGCTTGGCGCGTAGCGGGAGGGCGGCAGATACGCAGTATTTT
TRBV27	TRBJ1-1	NA	once	CASSSQGDMNTEAFF	TGTGCCAGCAGTTCACAGGGAGACATGAACACTGAAGCTTTCTTT
TRBV6-1	TRBJ2-1	NA	NA	CASSEGQKQFF	TGTGCCAGCAGTGAAGGACAGAAGCAGTTCTTC
TRBV27	TRBJ2-7	NA	few	CASGSPTKLSSYEQYF	TGTGCCAGCGGGTCACCGACTAAGCTCAGCTCCTACGAGCAGTACTTC
TRBV6-1	TRBJ1-5	NA	NA	CASSQEQDSNQPQHF	TGTGCCAGCAGCCAAGAGCAGGATAGCAATCAGCCCCAGCATTTT
TRBV28	TRBJ2-7	TRBD2	NA	CASSPRISGSVPKYEQYF	TGTGCCAGCAGCCCCCGGATAAGCGGGAGTGTTCCTAAGTACGAGCAGTACTTC
TRBV19	TRBJ2-3	TRBD2	NA	CASSMGGVSTDTQYF	TGTGCCAGTAGTATGGGGGGGGTTAGCACAGATACGCAGTATTTT
TRBV5-1	TRBJ2-2	NA	few	CASSLRSLGDTGELFF	TGCGCCAGCAGCTTGCGGTCATTAGGGGACACCGGGGAGCTGTTTTTT
TRBV7-2	TRBJ1-1	NA	NA	CASSLLQGTEAFF	TGTGCCAGCAGCTTATTACAGGGAACTGAAGCTTTCTTT
TRBV7-9	TRBJ2-7	NA	NA	CASSWGETGGGYEQYF	TGTGCCAGCAGCTGGGGCGAGACAGGCGGCGGGTACGAGCAGTACTTC
TRBV19	TRBJ2-7	NA	NA	CASSISVVYEQYF	TGTGCCAGTAGTATATCGGTCGTCTACGAGCAGTACTTC
TRBV5-5	TRBJ2-7	NA	NA	CASSLGPTLEQYF	TGTGCCAGCAGCTTGGGTCCGACTCTCGAGCAGTACTTC
TRBV19	TRBJ1-6	TRBD1	NA	CASRQGARNSPLHF	TGTGCCAGTAGACAGGGGGCGAGGAATTCACCCCTCCACTTT
TRBV27	TRBJ1-1	NA	NA	CASSFTGSAEAFF	TGTGCCAGCAGTTTTACAGGAAGTGCTGAAGCTTTCTTT
TRBV6-1	TRBJ2-5	NA	NA	CASSVSNREQYF	TGTGCCAGCAGTGTTTCGAACAGGGAGCAGTACTTC
TRBV15	TRBJ1-1	TRBD1	NA	CATSGGQGAENTEAFF	TGTGCCACCAGCGGTGGACAGGGGGCCGAGAACACTGAAGCTTTCTTT
TRBV6-1	TRBJ2-1	TRBD1	NA	CASESGTGGRLEQFF	TGTGCCAGCGAGTCCGGGACAGGGGGTCGCCTGGAGCAGTTCTTC
TRBV6-5	TRBJ2-7	TRBD2	NA	CASRLAVTSSYEQYF	TGTGCCAGCAGGCTAGCGGTGACTAGCTCCTACGAGCAGTACTTC
TRBV6-6	TRBJ2-1	TRBD2	NA	CASSYGGGQGEQFF	TGTGCCAGCAGTTACGGGGGAGGGCAAGGTGAGCAGTTCTTC
TRBV5-1	TRBJ2-3	TRBD2	NA	CASTPLRGYGTDTQYF	TGCGCCAGCACACCCCTGCGGGGGTATGGCACAGATACGCAGTATTTT
TRBV2	TRBJ1-1	NA	NA	CASTPETNTEAFF	TGTGCCAGCACCCCGGAGACGAACACTGAAGCTTTCTTT
TRBV11-2	TRBJ2-7	NA	NA	CASSPDRFSYEQYF	TGTGCCAGCAGCCCCGACAGGTTCTCCTACGAGCAGTACTTC
TRBV29-1	TRBJ1-2	NA	NA	CSVDNGYTF	TGCAGCGTTGACAATGGCTACACCTTC
TRBV28	TRBJ1-5	NA	NA	CASTLGGNSNQPQHF	TGTGCCAGCACCCTGGGGGGGAATAGCAATCAGCCCCAGCATTTT
TRBV28	TRBJ2-7	NA	once	CASTPARGSYEQYF	TGTGCCAGCACTCCGGCCCGAGGCTCCTACGAGCAGTACTTC
TRBV7-9	TRBJ2-5	NA	NA	CASSLDGNQETQYF	TGTGCCAGCAGCTTAGACGGGAACCAAGAGACCCAGTACTTC
TRBV27	TRBJ1-6	TRBD1	NA	CASRGTESSYNSPLHF	TGTGCCAGCAGGGGGACAGAGAGCTCCTATAATTCACCCCTCCACTTT
TRBV7-9	TRBJ1-1	NA	NA	CASSLSRLSTEAFF	TGTGCCAGCAGCTTATCAAGACTGTCCACTGAAGCTTTCTTT
TRBV7-2	TRBJ1-1	TRBD1	NA	CASSSVGTGWGGTEAFF	TGTGCCAGCAGCTCCGTCGGGACAGGGTGGGGAGGCACTGAAGCTTTCTTT
TRBV28	TRBJ1-2	NA	NA	CASSGGVANYGYTF	TGTGCCAGCAGTGGTGGAGTAGCTAACTATGGCTACACCTTC
TRBV27	TRBJ2-3	NA	NA	CASRPLGTLLTDTQYF	TGTGCCAGCAGACCCCTCGGGACACTACTCACAGATACGCAGTATTTT
TRBV28	TRBJ2-7	TRBD2	NA	CASSKGGSTSYEQYF	TGTGCCAGCAGTAAGGGCGGGAGCACCTCCTACGAGCAGTACTTC
TRBV11-3	TRBJ2-5	TRBD1	NA	CASSFWTGEGETQYF	TGTGCCAGCAGCTTTTGGACAGGGGAAGGAGAGACCCAGTACTTC
TRBV19	TRBJ2-2	NA	few	CASIPQGGVNTGELFF	TGTGCCAGTATCCCGCAGGGGGGCGTTAACACCGGGGAGCTGTTTTTT
TRBV15	TRBJ1-1	NA	NA	CATSRDRQGLNTEAFF	TGTGCCACCAGCAGAGATCGTCAGGGACTCAACACTGAAGCTTTCTTT
TRBV7-6	TRBJ2-2	NA	NA	CASSGSSTGELFF	TGTGCCAGCAGTGGGAGTTCAACCGGGGAGCTGTTTTTT
TRBV25-1	TRBJ2-5	TRBD2	once	CASSVSGDQETQYF	TGTGCCAGCAGTGTAAGCGGGGATCAAGAGACCCAGTACTTC
TRBV13	TRBJ1-1	TRBD1	NA	CASSLDGTGFRAFF	TGTGCCAGCAGCTTAGACGGGACAGGGTTCCGGGCTTTCTTT
TRBV4-3	TRBJ1-2	NA	NA	CASSQDLRAATGYTF	TGCGCCAGCAGCCAAGATCTGCGGGCAGCTACTGGCTACACCTTC
TRBV18	TRBJ1-2	NA	NA	CASSPRGGDLYGYTF	TGTGCCAGCTCACCAAGGGGGGGCGATCTCTATGGCTACACCTTC
TRBV11-2	TRBJ2-1	TRBD2	NA	CASSLTSGDYNEQFF	TGTGCCAGCAGCTTAACTAGCGGAGACTACAATGAGCAGTTCTTC
TRBV28	TRBJ1-3	NA	few	CASTDSSGNTIYF	TGTGCCAGCACAGACTCCTCTGGAAACACCATATATTTT
TRBV30	TRBJ1-1	NA	NA	CAWRRQANTEAFF	TGTGCCTGGAGACGGCAGGCCAACACTGAAGCTTTCTTT
TRBV2	TRBJ2-3	NA	NA	CASSESTPADTQYF	TGTGCCAGCAGTGAATCGACTCCGGCGGATACGCAGTATTTT
TRBV18	TRBJ1-2	NA	NA	CASSPDRTETYTF	TGTGCCAGCTCTCCTGACCGGACTGAGACCTACACCTTC
TRBV28	TRBJ2-1	TRBD2	NA	CASQKSGSSYNEQFF	TGTGCCAGTCAGAAGAGCGGGAGCTCCTACAATGAGCAGTTCTTC
TRBV4-1	TRBJ1-2	NA	NA	CASSQDSVGNYGYTF	TGCGCCAGCAGCCAAGATTCGGTCGGTAACTATGGCTACACCTTC
TRBV28	TRBJ1-2	NA	NA	CASSALQGPGYAF	TGTGCCAGCAGTGCCCTTCAGGGTCCTGGCTACGCCTTC
TRBV2	TRBJ1-5	TRBD1	NA	CASSGPGQVEYSNQPQHF	TGTGCCAGCAGTGGACCAGGACAGGTTGAATATAGCAATCAGCCCCAGCATTTT
TRBV29-1	TRBJ2-5	TRBD1	once	CSVLLGTGRTQYF	TGCAGCGTATTACTAGGGACAGGGAGGACCCAGTACTTC
TRBV28	TRBJ1-2	TRBD1	few	CASSLGQGVYGYTF	TGTGCCAGCAGTTTAGGACAGGGAGTCTATGGCTACACCTTC